This section outlines one T cell receptor beta chain sequence together with its context. No antigen is known for it. These data are taken from a study of T cell responses to AZD1222 COVID-19 vaccine. Study-level points and caveats: Breadth and depth of Spike-specific TCRs rose after two AZD1222 doses. Donors were largely white British and mainly female; clonal diversity was possibly underestimated.

The CDR3 sequence is 13 residues long. Between the trimmed V and J ends, which lost 3 bases and 0 bases, there was a span of 8 bases. The germline CDR1 and CDR2 sequences are SQVTM and ANQGSEA. The protocol was immunoSEQ multiplex PCR, while the TCRdb copy is restricted to in-frame clones and leaves out a portion. The table has some 86,000 clones, 70% to 90% seen once. This chain links TRBV29-1 with TRBJ1-1; D is unresolved. The material sequenced was peripheral blood, taken on day 0 of AZD1222 vaccination. This TCR was recovered from an adult in good health. The CDR3 spells CSVEGRMNTEAFF. DNA of the CDR3: TGCAGCGTTGAGGGCAGGATGAACACTGAAGCTTTCTTT.